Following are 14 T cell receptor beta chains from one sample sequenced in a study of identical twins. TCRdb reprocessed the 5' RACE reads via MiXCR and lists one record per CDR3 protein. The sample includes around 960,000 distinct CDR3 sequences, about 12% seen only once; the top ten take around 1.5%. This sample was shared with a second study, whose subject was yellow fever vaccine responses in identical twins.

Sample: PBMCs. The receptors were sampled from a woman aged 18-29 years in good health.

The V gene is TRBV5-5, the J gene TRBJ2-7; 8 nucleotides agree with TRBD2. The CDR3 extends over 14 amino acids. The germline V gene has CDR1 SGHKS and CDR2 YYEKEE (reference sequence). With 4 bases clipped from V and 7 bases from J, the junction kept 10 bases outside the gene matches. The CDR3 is CASSDGREGREQYF. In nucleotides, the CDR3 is TGTGCCAGCAGCGATGGCCGGGAGGGCCGTGAGCAGTACTTC.

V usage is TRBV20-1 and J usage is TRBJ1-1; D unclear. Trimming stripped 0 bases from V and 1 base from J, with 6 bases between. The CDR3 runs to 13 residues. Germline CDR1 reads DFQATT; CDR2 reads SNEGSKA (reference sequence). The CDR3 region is CSARDRKNTEAFF. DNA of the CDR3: TGCAGTGCTAGAGATCGCAAGAACACTGAAGCTTTCTTT.

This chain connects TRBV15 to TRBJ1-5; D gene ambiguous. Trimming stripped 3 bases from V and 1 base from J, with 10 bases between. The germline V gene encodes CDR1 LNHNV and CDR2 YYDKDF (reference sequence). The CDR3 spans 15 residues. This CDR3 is CATSRYAGSNQPQHF. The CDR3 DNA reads TGTGCCACCAGCAGGTACGCGGGAAGCAATCAGCCCCAGCATTTT.

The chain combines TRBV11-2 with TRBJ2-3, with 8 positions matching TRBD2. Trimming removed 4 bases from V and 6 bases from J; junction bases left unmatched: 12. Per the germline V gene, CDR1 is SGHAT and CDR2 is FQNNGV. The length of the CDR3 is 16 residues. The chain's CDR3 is CASSSPAGVGRDTQYF. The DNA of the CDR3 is TGTGCCAGCAGCTCACCAGCGGGAGTGGGGAGGGATACGCAGTATTTT. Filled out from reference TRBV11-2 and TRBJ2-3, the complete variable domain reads EAGVAQSPRYKIIEKRQSVAFWCNPISGHATLYWYQQILGQGPKLLIQFQNNGVVDDSQLPKDRFSAERLKGVDSTLKIQPAKLEDSAVYLCASSSPAGVGRDTQYFGPGTRLTVL.

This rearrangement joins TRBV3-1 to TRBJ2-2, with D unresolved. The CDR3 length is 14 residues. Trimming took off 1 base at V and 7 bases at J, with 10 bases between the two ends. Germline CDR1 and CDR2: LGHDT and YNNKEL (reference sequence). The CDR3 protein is CASSQVHSFGELFF. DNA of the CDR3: TGTGCCAGCAGCCAAGTTCATTCTTTCGGGGAGCTGTTTTTT.

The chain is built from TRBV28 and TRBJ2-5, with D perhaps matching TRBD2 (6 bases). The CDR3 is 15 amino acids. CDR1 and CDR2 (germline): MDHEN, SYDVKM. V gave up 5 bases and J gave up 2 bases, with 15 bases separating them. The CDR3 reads CASSLPLAKQETQYF. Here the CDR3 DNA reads TGTGCCAGCAGTCTACCCCTAGCGAAGCAAGAGACCCAGTACTTC.

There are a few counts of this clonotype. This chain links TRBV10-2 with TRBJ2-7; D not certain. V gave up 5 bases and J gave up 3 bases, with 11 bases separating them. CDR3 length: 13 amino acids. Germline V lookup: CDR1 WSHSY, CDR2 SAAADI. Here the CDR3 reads CASSSVQDYEQYF. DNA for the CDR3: TGCGCCAGCAGTTCCGTCCAAGACTACGAGCAGTACTTC.

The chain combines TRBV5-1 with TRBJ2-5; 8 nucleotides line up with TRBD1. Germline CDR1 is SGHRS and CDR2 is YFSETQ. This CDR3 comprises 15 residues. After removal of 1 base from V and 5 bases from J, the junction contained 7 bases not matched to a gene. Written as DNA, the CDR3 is TGCGCCAGCAGCTTGACAGGGGGTCACGGTGAGACCCAGTACTTC. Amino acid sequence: CASSLTGGHGETQYF.

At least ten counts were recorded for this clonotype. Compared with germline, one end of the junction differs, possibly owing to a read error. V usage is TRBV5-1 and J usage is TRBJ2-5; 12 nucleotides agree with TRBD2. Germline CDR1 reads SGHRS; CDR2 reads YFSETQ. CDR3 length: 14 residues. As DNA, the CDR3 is TGTGCCAGCAGTTTACTAGCGGGAGGAGAGACCCAGTACTTC. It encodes CASSLLAGGETQYF.

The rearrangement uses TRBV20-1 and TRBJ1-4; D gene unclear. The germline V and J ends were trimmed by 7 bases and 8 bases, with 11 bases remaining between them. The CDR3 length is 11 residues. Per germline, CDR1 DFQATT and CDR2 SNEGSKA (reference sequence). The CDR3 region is CSVKYQEKLFF. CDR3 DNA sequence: TGCAGTGTCAAATACCAAGAAAAACTGTTTTTT.

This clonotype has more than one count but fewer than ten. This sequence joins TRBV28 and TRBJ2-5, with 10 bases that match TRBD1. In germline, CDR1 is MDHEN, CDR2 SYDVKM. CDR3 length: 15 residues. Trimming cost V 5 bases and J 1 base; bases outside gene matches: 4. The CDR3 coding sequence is TGTGCCAGCAGTCCGGGACAGGGGACCCAAGAGACCCAGTACTTC. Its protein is CASSPGQGTQETQYF.

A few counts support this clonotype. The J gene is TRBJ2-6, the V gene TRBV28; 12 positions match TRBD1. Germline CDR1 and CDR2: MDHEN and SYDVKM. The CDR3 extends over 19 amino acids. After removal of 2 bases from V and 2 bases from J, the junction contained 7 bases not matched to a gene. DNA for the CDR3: TGTGCCAGCAGTTTAGAAGGGACAGGGGGCATCGCTGGGGCCAACGTCCTGACTTTC. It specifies CASSLEGTGGIAGANVLTF.

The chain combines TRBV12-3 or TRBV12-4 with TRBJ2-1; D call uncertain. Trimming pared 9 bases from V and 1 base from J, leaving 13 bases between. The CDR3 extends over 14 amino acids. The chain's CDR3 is CASQDRLSYNEQFF. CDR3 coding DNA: TGTGCCAGTCAAGACCGTCTGTCCTACAATGAGCAGTTCTTC.

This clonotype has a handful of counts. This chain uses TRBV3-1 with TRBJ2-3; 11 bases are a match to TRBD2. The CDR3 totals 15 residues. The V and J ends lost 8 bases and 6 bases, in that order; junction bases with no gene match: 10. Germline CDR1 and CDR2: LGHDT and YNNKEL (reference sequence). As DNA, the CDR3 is TGTGCCAGCCGAGGAAGTAGCGGGGGGGCGGATACGCAGTATTTT. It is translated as CASRGSSGGADTQYF.